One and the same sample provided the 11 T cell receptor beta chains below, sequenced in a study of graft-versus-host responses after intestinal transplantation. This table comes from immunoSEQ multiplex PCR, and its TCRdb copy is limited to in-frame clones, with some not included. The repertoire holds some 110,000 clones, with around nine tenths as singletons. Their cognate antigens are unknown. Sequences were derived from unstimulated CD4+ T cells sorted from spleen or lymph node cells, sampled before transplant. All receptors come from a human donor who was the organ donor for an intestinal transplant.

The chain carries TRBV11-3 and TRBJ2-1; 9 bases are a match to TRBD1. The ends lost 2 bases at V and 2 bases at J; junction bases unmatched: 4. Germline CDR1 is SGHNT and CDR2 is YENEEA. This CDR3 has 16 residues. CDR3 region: CASSLTGTGPYNEQFF. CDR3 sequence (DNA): TGTGCCAGCAGCTTAACCGGGACAGGGCCCTACAATGAGCAGTTCTTC.

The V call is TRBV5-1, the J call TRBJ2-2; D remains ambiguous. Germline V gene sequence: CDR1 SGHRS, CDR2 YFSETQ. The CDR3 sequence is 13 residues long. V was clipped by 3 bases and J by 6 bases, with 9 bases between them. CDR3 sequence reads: CASSSELPGELFF. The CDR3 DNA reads TGCGCCAGCAGCTCCGAGTTGCCCGGGGAGCTGTTTTTT. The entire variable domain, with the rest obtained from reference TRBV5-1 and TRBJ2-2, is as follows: KAGVTQTPRYLIKTRGQQVTLSCSPISGHRSVSWYQQTPGQGLQFLFEYFSETQRNKGNFPGRFSGRQFSNSRSEMNVSTLELGDSALYLCASSSELPGELFFGEGSRLTVL.

The CDR3 nucleotides are TGTGCCAGCAGTAAGTACCAGGCAGGAGGAGGAGAGACCCAGTACTTC. It codes for CASSKYQAGGGETQYF. V gene TRBV6-6 combines with J gene TRBJ2-5; possibly TRBD2 for D (5 bases). Trimming removed 5 bases at V and 4 bases at J, with 20 bases between. The CDR3 totals 16 residues. Germline V lookup: CDR1 MNHNY, CDR2 SVGAGI (reference sequence).

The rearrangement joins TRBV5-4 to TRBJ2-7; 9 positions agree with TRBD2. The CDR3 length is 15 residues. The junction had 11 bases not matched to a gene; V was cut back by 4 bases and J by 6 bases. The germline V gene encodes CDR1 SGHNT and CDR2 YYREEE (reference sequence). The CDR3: CASSQTSGGPGEQYF. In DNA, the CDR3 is TGTGCCAGCAGCCAGACTAGCGGAGGGCCCGGCGAGCAGTACTTC.

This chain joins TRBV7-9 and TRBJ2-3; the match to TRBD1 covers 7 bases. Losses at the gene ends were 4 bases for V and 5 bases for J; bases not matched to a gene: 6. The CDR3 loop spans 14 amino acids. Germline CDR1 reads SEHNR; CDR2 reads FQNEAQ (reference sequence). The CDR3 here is CASSWGQREDTQYF. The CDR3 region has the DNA TGTGCCAGCAGCTGGGGACAGCGTGAAGATACGCAGTATTTT. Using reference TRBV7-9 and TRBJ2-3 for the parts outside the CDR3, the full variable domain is DTGVSQNPRHKITKRGQNVTFRCDPISEHNRLYWYRQTLGQGPEFLTYFQNEAQLEKSRLLSDRFSAERPKGSFSTLEIQRTEQGDSAMYLCASSWGQREDTQYFGPGTRLTVL.

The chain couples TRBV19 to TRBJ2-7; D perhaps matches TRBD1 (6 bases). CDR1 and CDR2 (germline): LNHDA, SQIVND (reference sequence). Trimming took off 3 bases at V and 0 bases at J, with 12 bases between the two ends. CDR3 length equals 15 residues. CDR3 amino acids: CASSIKGESSYEQYF. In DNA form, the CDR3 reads TGTGCCAGTAGTATTAAGGGGGAGAGCTCCTACGAGCAGTACTTC.

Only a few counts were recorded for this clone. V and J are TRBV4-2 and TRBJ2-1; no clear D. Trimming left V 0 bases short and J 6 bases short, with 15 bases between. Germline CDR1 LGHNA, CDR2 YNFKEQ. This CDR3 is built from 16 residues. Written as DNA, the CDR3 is TGTGCCAGCAGCCAAGATAGGCTAGGAAAGGTCAATGAGCAGTTCTTC. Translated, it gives CASSQDRLGKVNEQFF.

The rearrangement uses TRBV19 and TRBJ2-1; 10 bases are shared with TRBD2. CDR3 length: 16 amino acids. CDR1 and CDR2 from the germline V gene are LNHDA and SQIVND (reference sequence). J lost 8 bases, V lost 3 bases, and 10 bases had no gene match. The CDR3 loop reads CASSIGLAGVSDEQFF. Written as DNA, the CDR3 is TGTGCCAGTAGTATCGGGCTAGCGGGAGTGAGCGATGAGCAGTTCTTC.

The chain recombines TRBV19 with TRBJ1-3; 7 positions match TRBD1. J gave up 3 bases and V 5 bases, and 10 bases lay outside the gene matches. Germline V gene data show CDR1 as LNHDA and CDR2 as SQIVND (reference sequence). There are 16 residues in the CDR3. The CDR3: CASSWLGTALGNTIYF. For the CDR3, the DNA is TGTGCCAGTAGTTGGCTCGGGACAGCCCTTGGAAACACCATATATTTT.

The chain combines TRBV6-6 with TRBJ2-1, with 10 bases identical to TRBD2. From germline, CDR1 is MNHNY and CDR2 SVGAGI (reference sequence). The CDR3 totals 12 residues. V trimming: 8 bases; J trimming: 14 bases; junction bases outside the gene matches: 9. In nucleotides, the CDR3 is TGTGCCAGCGAATCTAGCGGGAGTAGTAAGTTCTTC. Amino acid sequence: CASESSGSSKFF.

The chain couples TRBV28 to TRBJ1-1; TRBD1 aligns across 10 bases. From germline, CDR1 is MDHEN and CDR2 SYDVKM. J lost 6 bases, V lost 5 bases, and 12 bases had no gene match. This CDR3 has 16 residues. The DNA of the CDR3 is TGTGCCAGCAGTCCGGACAGGGGGAGGCCGCCTTCTGAAGCTTTCTTT. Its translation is CASSPDRGRPPSEAFF. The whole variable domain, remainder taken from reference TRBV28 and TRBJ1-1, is DVKVTQSSRYLVKRTGEKVFLECVQDMDHENMFWYRQDPGLGLRLIYFSYDVKMKEKGDIPEGYSVSREKKERFSLILESASTNQTSMYLCASSPDRGRPPSEAFFGQGTRLTVV.